What follows are 23 T cell receptor beta chains derived from one specimen sequenced in a study of blood T cell repertoires in COVID-19. Sequencing was performed with immunoSEQ multiplex PCR; in TCRdb, only in-frame clones are kept and a portion is missing. This table holds tens of thousands of clones, roughly 89% found once. The specimen sequenced was peripheral blood. These receptors came from a man older than 75 with acute or convalescent COVID-19.

The chain uses TRBV5-1 and TRBJ2-7, with 9 bases aligning to TRBD2. The trim removed 0 bases at V and 2 bases at J, leaving 3 bases unmatched. This CDR3 spans 15 amino acids. The germline V gene has CDR1 SGHRS and CDR2 YFSETQ. The CDR3 coding sequence is TGCGCCAGCAGCTTGGGACTAGCGGTAACCTACGAGCAGTACTTC. Its protein product is CASSLGLAVTYEQYF. Full variable domain (remainder filled in from reference TRBV5-1 and TRBJ2-7): KAGVTQTPRYLIKTRGQQVTLSCSPISGHRSVSWYQQTPGQGLQFLFEYFSETQRNKGNFPGRFSGRQFSNSRSEMNVSTLELGDSALYLCASSLGLAVTYEQYFGPGTRLTVT.

This chain connects TRBV19 to TRBJ2-3, with TRBD1 matching 9 bases. CDR1 and CDR2 from the germline V gene are LNHDA and SQIVND (reference sequence). With V trimmed by 2 bases and J by 2 bases, 2 bases remained unmatched. This CDR3 region has 15 residues. CDR3 in DNA: TGTGCCAGTAGTATAAGGACAGGGGACACAGATACGCAGTATTTT. As protein: CASSIRTGDTDTQYF.

The V and J genes are TRBV10-3 and TRBJ2-1; 7 bases are a match to TRBD2. The germline V gene has CDR1 ENHRY and CDR2 SYGVKD. The V segment lost 0 bases and the J segment 6 bases; nucleotides outside the gene matches: 20. This CDR3 spans 20 amino acids. The CDR3 sequence: CAISESTLGGVYLRSNEQFF. In nucleotides, the CDR3 is TGTGCCATCAGTGAGTCGACTCTGGGGGGGGTATATTTACGATCCAATGAGCAGTTCTTC.

The V call is TRBV5-4, the J call TRBJ1-1, with TRBD1 matching over 8 bases. Trimming cost V 4 bases and J 5 bases; bases outside gene matches: 13. This CDR3 has 16 amino acids. Germline V gene data show CDR1 as SGHNT and CDR2 as YYREEE (reference sequence). The CDR3 DNA sequence: TGTGCCAGCAGCGCGGCAGGGGGCCAAAGCCGGACTGAAGCTTTCTTT. Its translation is CASSAAGGQSRTEAFF. Together with reference TRBV5-4 and TRBJ1-1, the CDR3 gives the full variable domain: ETGVTQSPTHLIKTRGQQVTLRCSSQSGHNTVSWYQQALGQGPQFIFQYYREEENGRGNFPPRFSGLQFPNYSSELNVNALELDDSALYLCASSAAGGQSRTEAFFGQGTRLTVV.

Concerning this clone: At the DNA level, this CDR3 is encoded by other sequences in the same sample as well. This chain connects TRBV19 to TRBJ1-6, with D perhaps matching TRBD1 (5 bases). Germline V CDR1 and CDR2: LNHDA, SQIVND (reference sequence). V was shortened by 3 bases and J by 8 bases, with 8 bases between the two germline ends. The CDR3 extends over 13 amino acids. CDR3 in DNA: TGTGCCAGTAGTATTGGGGGGGATTCACCCCTCCACTTT. The encoded protein is CASSIGGDSPLHF.

This CDR3 reads CASSHQGGDQPQHF. CDR3 nucleotides: TGTGCCAGCAGTCATCAGGGGGGAGATCAGCCCCAGCATTTT. The chain uses TRBV6-4 and TRBJ1-5; TRBD1 matches 7 bases. The V and J ends lost 5 bases and 5 bases, in that order; junction bases with no gene match: 6. Germline V gene sequence: CDR1 MRHNA, CDR2 SNTAGT. This CDR3 is 14 amino acids long.

The J gene is TRBJ1-4, the V gene TRBV5-1; D possibly corresponds to TRBD1 (5 bases). This CDR3 region has 16 residues. V was cut by 2 bases and J by 0 bases, with 11 bases left in between. Looked up from germline, CDR1 is SGHRS and CDR2 is YFSETQ. The CDR3 nucleotides read TGCGCCAGCAGCTTTCAGGGCCCCACAACTAATGAAAAACTGTTTTTT. Its protein is CASSFQGPTTNEKLFF.

The chain recombines TRBV5-1 with TRBJ1-5; possibly TRBD1 for D (5 bases). Trimming removed 2 bases from V and 4 bases from J, with 13 bases in between. Germline V CDR1 and CDR2: SGHRS, YFSETQ. The CDR3 has 15 amino acids. The CDR3 loop is CASSLTGEGNQPQHF. The CDR3 DNA reads TGCGCCAGCAGCTTAACGGGGGAAGGAAATCAGCCCCAGCATTTT.

CDR3: CASSPRQGNYGYTF. The CDR3 coding sequence is TGTGCCAGCAGTCCGCGACAGGGTAACTATGGCTACACCTTC. V and J are TRBV27 and TRBJ1-2; TRBD1 matches at 7 bases. Germline V lookup: CDR1 MNHEY, CDR2 SMNVEV (reference sequence). The CDR3 has 14 amino acids. V shed 5 bases, J shed 1 base, and the junction held 4 bases outside the gene matches.

The chain joins TRBV6-1 to TRBJ2-1; 9 positions match TRBD2. The junction had 10 bases not matched to a gene; V was cut back by 3 bases and J by 7 bases. In germline, CDR1 is MNHNS, CDR2 SASEGT. This CDR3 is built from 16 residues. The CDR3 region is CASSDVATSGTNEQFF. The CDR3 bases are TGTGCCAGCAGTGACGTTGCGACTAGCGGTACTAATGAGCAGTTCTTC.

The V call is TRBV7-2, the J call TRBJ2-6; TRBD1 is a possible D gene (6 bases). Germline assignment: CDR1 SGHTA and CDR2 FQGNSA. The length of the CDR3 is 15 residues. V was clipped by 6 bases and J by 1 base, with 10 bases between them. The CDR3: CASSNQGSGANVLTF. The CDR3 region has the DNA TGTGCCAGCAGTAATCAGGGGTCTGGGGCCAACGTCCTGACTTTC.

J is TRBJ2-1 and V is TRBV24-1; 7 nucleotides align to TRBD1. The CDR3 extends over 16 amino acids. J lost 3 bases, V lost 2 bases, and 6 bases had no gene match. Germline lookup yields CDR1 KGHDR and CDR2 SFDVKD. CDR3 protein: CATSDWGRGIYNEQFF. Here the CDR3 DNA reads TGTGCCACCAGTGATTGGGGCAGGGGGATCTACAATGAGCAGTTCTTC.

The CDR3 nucleotides are TGTGCCAGCAGCCCTCAGACAGGGGGCTATGGCTACACCTTC. It translates to CASSPQTGGYGYTF. The chain joins TRBV7-9 to TRBJ1-2; 9 bases are a match to TRBD1. Germline V gene lookup returns CDR1 SEHNR and CDR2 FQNEAQ (reference sequence). V trimming: 5 bases; J trimming: 4 bases; junction bases outside the gene matches: 5. The length of the CDR3 is 14 residues.

CDR3 DNA sequence: TGTGCCTGGAGTGTACTCGCCGCGGGAAGCAATCAGCCCCAGCATTTT. Translating gives CAWSVLAAGSNQPQHF. This chain links TRBV30 with TRBJ1-5; D ambiguous. Germline loops: CDR1 GTSNPN, CDR2 SVGIG (reference sequence). V lost 0 bases and J 1 base, leaving 13 bases between the germline ends. CDR3 length: 16 amino acids.

The chain combines TRBV14 with TRBJ2-5; TRBD1 aligns across 9 bases. V shed 4 bases and J 4 bases; nucleotides not matched to a gene: 19. The length of the CDR3 is 19 residues. Per the germline V gene, CDR1 is SGHDN and CDR2 is FVKESK. CDR3 DNA: TGTGCCAGCAGCCCACTGTTGGGACAGGGCGGATCGGACGGAGAGACCCAGTACTTC. It yields the protein CASSPLLGQGGSDGETQYF.

The J gene is TRBJ1-2, the V gene TRBV15; D is unclear. Germline V gene sequence: CDR1 LNHNV, CDR2 YYDKDF (reference sequence). Trimming stripped 0 bases from V and 5 bases from J, with 7 bases between. The CDR3 runs 13 residues. For the CDR3, the DNA is TGTGCCACCAGCAGAGATCGGGTGTATGGCTACACCTTC. This encodes CATSRDRVYGYTF.

This clone was seen just once. The V and J genes are TRBV5-4 and TRBJ1-2; D is ambiguous. Looked up from germline, CDR1 is SGHNT and CDR2 is YYREEE (reference sequence). This CDR3 has 13 residues. Trimming cost V 7 bases and J 1 base, with 11 bases left between them. The CDR3 DNA sequence: TGTGCCAGCGGGGTACGGGGTAACTATGGCTACACCTTC. Amino acids: CASGVRGNYGYTF.

The V and J genes are TRBV5-1 and TRBJ1-2; D not resolved. Trimming stripped 2 bases from V and 2 bases from J, with 10 bases between. From germline, CDR1 is SGHRS and CDR2 YFSETQ. This CDR3 spans 14 amino acids. The CDR3, as DNA: TGCGCCAGCAGCTTATCCGCCGGGAACTATGGCTACACCTTC. It translates to CASSLSAGNYGYTF.

The chain employs TRBV10-2 and TRBJ2-3; 7 bases match TRBD2. The V and J ends lost 6 bases and 8 bases, in that order; junction bases with no gene match: 20. Germline V gives CDR1 WSHSY, CDR2 SAAADI. The CDR3 is 17 amino acids. CDR3 DNA: TGCGCCAGCAGCCTAGCGGAGGCTATCCCGGCGGTGGGTACGCAGTATTTT. Its translation: CASSLAEAIPAVGTQYF.

This clone was counted a single time. This chain joins TRBV28 and TRBJ2-1, with 7 positions matching TRBD2. Germline CDR1 reads MDHEN; CDR2 reads SYDVKM. This CDR3 is built from 16 residues. The junction had 8 bases not matched to a gene; V was cut back by 1 base and J by 5 bases. The CDR3 is CASSLLGRGEDNEQFF. The CDR3 bases are TGTGCCAGCAGTTTATTGGGACGGGGGGAAGACAATGAGCAGTTCTTC.

The chain is built from TRBV5-6 and TRBJ2-3; D is possibly TRBD1 (5 bases). V lost 1 base, J lost 0 bases, and 9 bases lay in between. The CDR3 length is 15 residues. The germline gives CDR1 SGHDT, CDR2 YYEEEE. This CDR3 is CASSLLGVSTDTQYF. The CDR3 coding sequence is TGTGCCAGCAGCTTGTTAGGGGTTAGCACAGATACGCAGTATTTT.

The chain employs TRBV5-5 and TRBJ2-2; 7 bases match TRBD1. V gave up 3 bases and J gave up 5 bases; unmatched junction bases: 4. Germline V CDR1 and CDR2: SGHKS, YYEKEE (reference sequence). The CDR3 covers 14 residues. CDR3 nucleotide sequence: TGTGCCAGCAGCTCGACAGGGACGACCGGGGAGCTGTTTTTT. The encoded protein is CASSSTGTTGELFF.

This sequence joins TRBV7-9 and TRBJ1-1, with D hard to call. Germline V lookup: CDR1 SEHNR, CDR2 FQNEAQ (reference sequence). This CDR3 comprises 14 residues. V lost 2 bases and J 5 bases, leaving 12 bases between the germline ends. The CDR3 nucleotides are TGTGCCAGCAGCTTAATGGCAGGTGAAACTGAAGCTTTCTTT. Protein: CASSLMAGETEAFF.